This record concerns one TCR beta chain sequence. The data were obtained in a study of cytomegalovirus exposure and HLA in healthy donors. Amplification used 60 Vbeta primers and 13 Jbeta primers. Data came from immunoSEQ multiplex PCR; TCRdb stores just in-frame clones and leaves some out. The table has about 110,000 clones, 81% seen once. This TCR was sampled from a woman aged 30 to 39 in good health and CMV-seronegative. Material: PBMCs.

The CDR3 sequence: CSVEEGEKLFF. The DNA for the CDR3 is TGCAGCGTTGAGGAGGGGGAAAAACTGTTTTTT. The rearrangement uses TRBV29-1 and TRBJ1-4; D might be TRBD1 (5 bases). Germline CDR1 reads SQVTM; CDR2 reads ANQGSEA. The CDR3 has 11 residues. Trimming removed 3 bases from V and 8 bases from J, with 7 bases in between.